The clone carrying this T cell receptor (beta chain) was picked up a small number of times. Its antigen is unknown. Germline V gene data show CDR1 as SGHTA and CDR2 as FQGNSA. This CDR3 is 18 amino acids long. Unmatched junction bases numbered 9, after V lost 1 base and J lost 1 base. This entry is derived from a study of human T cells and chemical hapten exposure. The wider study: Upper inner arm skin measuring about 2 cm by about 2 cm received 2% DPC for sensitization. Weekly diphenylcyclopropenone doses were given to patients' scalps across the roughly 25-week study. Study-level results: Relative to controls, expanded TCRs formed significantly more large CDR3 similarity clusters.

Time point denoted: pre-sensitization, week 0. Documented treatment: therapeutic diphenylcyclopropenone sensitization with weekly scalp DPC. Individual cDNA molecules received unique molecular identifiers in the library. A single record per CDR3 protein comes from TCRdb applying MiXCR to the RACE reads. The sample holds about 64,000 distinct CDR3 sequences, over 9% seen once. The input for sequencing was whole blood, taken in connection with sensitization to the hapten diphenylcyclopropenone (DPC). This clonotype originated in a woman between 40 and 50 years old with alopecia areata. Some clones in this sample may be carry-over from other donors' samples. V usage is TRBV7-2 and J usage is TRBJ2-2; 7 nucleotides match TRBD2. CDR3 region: CASSLGVSAGRNTGELFF. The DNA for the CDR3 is TGTGCCAGCAGCTTAGGGGTATCAGCGGGACGGAACACCGGGGAGCTGTTTTTT. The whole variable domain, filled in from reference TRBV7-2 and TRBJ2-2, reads GAGVSQSPSNKVTEKGKDVELRCDPISGHTALYWYRQSLGQGLEFLIYFQGNSAPDKSGLPSDRFSAERTGGSVSTLTIQRTQQEDSAVYLCASSLGVSAGRNTGELFFGEGSRLTVL.